What follows are 27 T cell receptor beta chains derived from one specimen sequenced in a study of blood T cell repertoires in COVID-19. This table comes from immunoSEQ multiplex PCR, and its TCRdb copy is limited to in-frame clones, with some not included. The sample contains approximately 210,000 clones, under 90% of which appear only once. Sequenced: peripheral blood. The source of these receptors is a man aged 30-40 years with active or convalescent COVID-19.

The V and J genes are TRBV10-2 and TRBJ2-5; TRBD2 agrees at 8 bases. This CDR3 has 14 residues. CDR1 and CDR2 (germline): WSHSY, SAAADI. V lost 7 bases and J lost 3; bases outside the gene matches: 7. CDR3 loop: CASTRAGEEETQYF. The CDR3 coding sequence is TGCGCCAGCACGCGAGCGGGGGAGGAAGAGACCCAGTACTTC.

V usage is TRBV20-1 and J usage is TRBJ1-5; no reliable D call. Trimming removed 3 bases at V and 9 bases at J, with 15 bases between. The germline gives CDR1 DFQATT, CDR2 SNEGSKA (reference sequence). This CDR3 region has 13 residues. The CDR3 loop is CSASLGGPWPQHF. CDR3 bases: TGCAGTGCTAGTCTAGGAGGCCCTTGGCCCCAGCATTTT.

The V gene is TRBV6-5, the J gene TRBJ2-5; the match to TRBD1 covers 7 bases. Germline lookup yields CDR1 MNHEY and CDR2 SVGAGI. The CDR3 contains 13 residues. After removal of 7 bases from V and 5 bases from J, the junction contained 7 bases not matched to a gene. CDR3 in DNA: TGTGCCAGCAATACCGGGACAGACGAGACCCAGTACTTC. It specifies CASNTGTDETQYF.

This clone is a singleton in its sample. The chain employs TRBV18 and TRBJ1-3, with TRBD1 matching over 8 bases. V gave up 5 bases and J gave up 4 bases; unmatched junction bases: 7. In germline, CDR1 is KGHSH, CDR2 LQKENI. The CDR3 covers 15 residues. CDR3 residues: CASSTGQGGGNTIYF. As DNA, the CDR3 is TGTGCCAGCTCAACCGGACAGGGAGGAGGAAACACCATATATTTT. Based on the CDR3 plus reference TRBV18 and TRBJ1-3, the full variable domain is NAGVMQNPRHLVRRRGQEARLRCSPMKGHSHVYWYRQLPEEGLKFMVYLQKENIIDESGMPKERFSAEFPKEGPSILRIQQVVRGDSAAYFCASSTGQGGGNTIYFGEGSWLTVV.

The chain has TRBV7-2 and TRBJ2-7, with D maybe TRBD1 (6 bases). V was shortened by 3 bases and J by 4 bases, with 10 bases between the two germline ends. CDR1 and CDR2 from the germline V gene are SGHTA and FQGNSA. The CDR3 length is 13 residues. CDR3 amino acids: CASSLIQGYEQYF. For the CDR3, the DNA is TGTGCCAGCAGCTTGATACAGGGATACGAGCAGTACTTC.

This clone has a handful of counts. This sequence joins TRBV13 and TRBJ1-1, with D perhaps TRBD1 (6 bases). The CDR3 consists of 13 residues. The V and J ends lost 6 bases and 6 bases respectively, with 14 bases between them. The germline gives CDR1 PRHDT, CDR2 FYEKMQ (reference sequence). CDR3 sequence (DNA): TGTGCCAGCAGTTCCCCAGGGGCGCCTGAAGCTTTCTTT. Its translation: CASSSPGAPEAFF.

The chain is built from TRBV29-1 and TRBJ2-5; 7 positions agree with TRBD2. The CDR3 is 14 residues long. CDR1 and CDR2 (germline): SQVTM, ANQGSEA. The V and J ends lost 7 bases and 7 bases, in that order; junction bases with no gene match: 15. The CDR3 protein is CSGVRERWGGTQYF. CDR3 nucleotide sequence: TGCAGCGGGGTGCGGGAGCGTTGGGGAGGGACCCAGTACTTC.

The chain recombines TRBV18 with TRBJ1-5; D is unclear. V lost 6 bases to trimming and J lost 6 bases, with 9 bases between them. The CDR3 consists of 12 residues. Germline CDR1 and CDR2: KGHSH and LQKENI. This CDR3 is CASSPGSQPQHF. The CDR3 coding sequence is TGTGCCAGCTCCCCAGGCAGTCAGCCCCAGCATTTT.

The rearrangement links TRBV3-1 (or the pseudogene TRBV3-2) to TRBJ1-1; D not resolved. The length of the CDR3 is 11 residues. Trimming took 1 base from V and 11 from J, leaving 8 bases between them. Looked up from germline, CDR1 is LGHDT and CDR2 is YNNKEL (reference sequence). CDR3 amino acids: CASSQGATAFF. The CDR3 DNA reads as TGTGCCAGCAGCCAAGGGGCTACGGCTTTCTTT.

The CDR3 region has the DNA TGTGCCAGTAGTACCCCGGGACTAGCGGGAGCCTACGAGCAGTACTTC. Translating gives CASSTPGLAGAYEQYF. The rearrangement joins TRBV19 to TRBJ2-7, with 14 bases matching TRBD2. The germline gives CDR1 LNHDA, CDR2 SQIVND (reference sequence). The CDR3 runs to 16 residues. V was pared by 4 bases and J by 2 bases, with 4 bases of the junction left unmatched.

The chain combines TRBV19 with TRBJ2-7, with 11 positions matching TRBD1. This CDR3 spans 16 amino acids. V shed 5 bases and J 2 bases; nucleotides not matched to a gene: 8. Germline V gives CDR1 LNHDA, CDR2 SQIVND (reference sequence). CDR3 DNA: TGTGCCAGTAGTCCCTCGGACAGGGGGCGTCCCTACGAGCAGTACTTC. Translated, it gives CASSPSDRGRPYEQYF. The whole variable domain, remainder taken from reference TRBV19 and TRBJ2-7, is DGGITQSPKYLFRKEGQNVTLSCEQNLNHDAMYWYRQDPGQGLRLIYYSQIVNDFQKGDIAEGYSVSREKKESFPLTVTSAQKNPTAFYLCASSPSDRGRPYEQYFGPGTRLTVT.

The J gene is TRBJ1-4, the V gene TRBV23-1; D remains unclear. TRBV23-1 is sorted into the ORF group, with uncertain function. V lost 9 bases and J lost 0, with 8 bases in between. The CDR3 consists of 13 residues. CDR3 in amino acids: CARTAATNEKLFF. For the CDR3, the DNA is TGCGCCAGAACAGCCGCAACTAATGAAAAACTGTTTTTT.

The table lists this clone with many counts. The V gene is TRBV5-1, the J gene TRBJ2-7; TRBD1 matches at 8 bases. V shed 0 bases and J 9 bases; nucleotides not matched to a gene: 11. Germline V gives CDR1 SGHRS, CDR2 YFSETQ. The CDR3 runs 15 residues. For the CDR3, the DNA is TGCGCCAGCAGCTTGGTAGGGACAGGCTTGACGGTGCAGTACTTC. Translation: CASSLVGTGLTVQYF.

The chain joins TRBV6-1 to TRBJ2-3; D may be TRBD2 (5 bases). Germline lookup yields CDR1 MNHNS and CDR2 SASEGT. With 3 bases removed from V and 0 bases from J, the gap between germline ends came to 19 bases. The CDR3 consists of 18 residues. This CDR3 is CASSDRPTTLWSTDTQYF. The CDR3 DNA follows: TGTGCCAGCAGTGATCGCCCGACTACCCTATGGAGCACAGATACGCAGTATTTT.

This rearrangement joins TRBV14 to TRBJ1-3, with TRBD1 identical over 8 bases. CDR3 size: 12 residues. The germline V gene has CDR1 SGHDN and CDR2 FVKESK. The CDR3 region has the DNA TGTCTCCAGGACAGGGTCGGAAACACCATATATTTT. It specifies CLQDRVGNTIYF.

This clone was detected only a few times. The chain is built from TRBV18 and TRBJ1-1, with no clear D. Germline V gene sequence: CDR1 KGHSH, CDR2 LQKENI. V was shortened by 4 bases and J by 1 base, with 16 bases between the two germline ends. This CDR3 has 16 amino acids. The CDR3 spells CASSLMGGQENTEAFF. The CDR3 region has the DNA TGTGCCAGCTCACTGATGGGCGGGCAGGAGAACACTGAAGCTTTCTTT.

The V call is TRBV6-2 or TRBV6-3, the J call TRBJ2-1; tentative D call: TRBD1 (6 bases). V lost 4 bases to trimming and J lost 6 bases, with 10 bases between them. This CDR3 is built from 13 residues. CDR1 MNHEY and CDR2 SVGEGT come from the germline V gene. The CDR3 is CASSFHRANEQFF. CDR3 coding DNA: TGTGCCAGCAGTTTCCACAGGGCCAATGAGCAGTTCTTC.

The chain uses TRBV19 and TRBJ2-7, with 15 bases matching TRBD2. The CDR3 is 17 amino acids. V lost 4 bases, J lost 4 bases, and 8 bases stayed unmatched. Germline CDR1 and CDR2: LNHDA and SQIVND (reference sequence). DNA for the CDR3: TGTGCCAGTAGTACCAGCGGGACTAGCGGGAGGTGGTACGAGCAGTACTTC. Amino acids: CASSTSGTSGRWYEQYF.

This chain uses TRBV29-1 with TRBJ2-7; D is perhaps TRBD2 (5 bases). The CDR3 is 13 residues long. The V and J ends lost 5 bases and 0 bases respectively, with 11 bases between them. The V gene's germline CDR1 is SQVTM and CDR2 ANQGSEA. In DNA, the CDR3 is TGCAGCGTTACCAGGACTTCCTCCTACGAGCAGTACTTC. It encodes CSVTRTSSYEQYF.

The rearrangement links TRBV27 to TRBJ1-5; D is undetermined. The CDR3 sequence is 15 residues long. The V end lost 9 bases, the J end lost 5 bases, and 20 bases lay between the germline ends. In germline, CDR1 is MNHEY, CDR2 SMNVEV (reference sequence). The CDR3 nucleotides are TGTGCCAGTTCTCTCGGGCCCGCCGGGGATCAGCCCCAGCATTTT. This encodes CASSLGPAGDQPQHF.

This rearrangement joins TRBV19 to TRBJ1-4; D is unresolved. The CDR3 sequence is 13 residues long. The V gene lost 5 bases and the J gene lost 8 bases, with 12 bases spanning the gap. Germline CDR1 is LNHDA and CDR2 is SQIVND (reference sequence). CDR3 bases: TGTGCCAGTAGTTCCCTAGTTCAAGAAAAACTGTTTTTT. Translating it yields CASSSLVQEKLFF.

V gene TRBV18 combines with J gene TRBJ2-4; TRBD1 is a possible D gene (5 bases). V dropped 3 bases and J dropped 8 bases, with 17 bases sitting between them. There are 15 residues in the CDR3. Germline CDR1 is KGHSH and CDR2 is LQKENI. CDR3 sequence: CASSPPGLARDIQYF. CDR3 DNA sequence: TGTGCCAGCTCACCCCCGGGCTTAGCCAGGGACATTCAGTACTTC.

V usage is TRBV5-1 and J usage is TRBJ2-1; D is ambiguous. This CDR3 spans 12 amino acids. Trimming left V 0 bases short and J 8 bases short, with 6 bases between. Germline CDR1 is SGHRS and CDR2 is YFSETQ. CDR3 in amino acids: CASSLVGDEQFF. CDR3 DNA sequence: TGCGCCAGCAGCTTGGTCGGAGATGAGCAGTTCTTC.

V and J are TRBV5-1 and TRBJ1-3; D is possibly TRBD1 (6 bases). The germline V gene has CDR1 SGHRS and CDR2 YFSETQ. V lost 3 bases and J 4 bases, leaving 20 bases between the germline ends. This CDR3 has 17 amino acids. CDR3 sequence reads: CASSSGTTTVVGNTIYF. For the CDR3, the DNA is TGCGCCAGCAGCTCCGGGACAACTACCGTGGTCGGAAACACCATATATTTT.

The chain employs TRBV10-1 and TRBJ2-5; 7 bases map to TRBD1. CDR1 WNHNN and CDR2 SYGVQD come from the germline V gene (reference sequence). This CDR3 is built from 12 residues. J lost 5 bases, V lost 8 bases, and 5 bases had no gene match. The CDR3 here is CASLTGLETQYF. CDR3 nucleotide sequence: TGCGCCAGCTTGACAGGGTTGGAGACCCAGTACTTC.

The chain employs TRBV2 and TRBJ1-1; TRBD1 matches 7 bases. J was trimmed by 0 bases and V by 5 bases; bases with no gene match: 6. Per germline, CDR1 SNHLY and CDR2 FYNNEI. CDR3 length equals 15 residues. The CDR3 coding sequence is TGTGCCAGCAGTTCTTCAGGGGGAATGAACACTGAAGCTTTCTTT. Translated: CASSSSGGMNTEAFF.

This chain links TRBV7-2 with TRBJ2-7; 9 bases map to TRBD2. V was clipped by 4 bases and J by 0 bases; unmatched bases: 4. The CDR3 contains 15 residues. Germline assignment: CDR1 SGHTA and CDR2 FQGNSA. This CDR3 is CASSWSGGSSYEQYF. CDR3 coding DNA: TGTGCCAGCAGCTGGAGCGGGGGGAGCTCCTACGAGCAGTACTTC.